This T cell receptor beta chain was recovered during a study of regulatory T cells in long-lasting Graves disease. Time point: newly diagnosed GD, antithyroid drugs for less than 3 months. After RNA was extracted from PBMCs, the TCR library was made from it. This clonotype was counted between two and nine times. With iRepertoire HTBI primers and Arm-PCR of CDR3 regions, TCR beta libraries were built. A single record per CDR3 protein comes from TCRdb applying MiXCR to the multiplex PCR reads. The sample includes some 220,000 distinct CDR3 sequences, less than 20% of them seen just once. These sequences were also reported in another study, on T cells in Graves' hyperthyroidism and ophthalmopathy.

The sequence was collected from a woman aged 25 to 39 with Graves disease. This material consisted of peripheral blood mononuclear cells (PBMCs), taken at new diagnosis, from a patient treated with antithyroid drugs.

Here the CDR3 reads CATSRGTSSGNTIYF. The DNA of the CDR3 is TGTGCCACCAGCAGAGGGACAAGCTCTGGAAACACCATATATTTT. V usage is TRBV15 and J usage is TRBJ1-3; D possibly corresponds to TRBD1 (5 bases). This CDR3 contains 15 residues. From germline, CDR1 is LNHNV and CDR2 YYDKDF (reference sequence). The ends were cut back, 1 base at V and 0 bases at J, with 7 bases in the middle.